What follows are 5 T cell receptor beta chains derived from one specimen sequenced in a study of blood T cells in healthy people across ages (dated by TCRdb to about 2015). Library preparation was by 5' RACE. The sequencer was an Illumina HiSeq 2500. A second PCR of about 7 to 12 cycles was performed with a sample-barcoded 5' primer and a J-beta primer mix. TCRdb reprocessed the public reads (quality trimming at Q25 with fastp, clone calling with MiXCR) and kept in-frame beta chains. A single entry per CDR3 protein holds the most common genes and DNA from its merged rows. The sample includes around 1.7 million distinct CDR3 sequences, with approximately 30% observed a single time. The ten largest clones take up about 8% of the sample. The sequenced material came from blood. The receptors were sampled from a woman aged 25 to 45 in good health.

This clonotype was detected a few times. The CDR3 nucleotides are TGTGCCAGCAGGCGCGCGTCAACTAATGAAAAACTGTTTTTT. Translation: CASRRASTNEKLFF. This chain uses TRBV27 with TRBJ1-4, with D hard to call. There are 14 residues in the CDR3. Germline CDR1 is MNHEY and CDR2 is SMNVEV (reference sequence). V was cut by 6 bases and J by 0 bases, with 8 bases left in between. Combining the CDR3 with reference TRBV27 and TRBJ1-4 gives the whole variable domain EAQVTQNPRYLITVTGKKLTVTCSQNMNHEYMSWYRQDPGLGLRQIYYSMNVEVTDKGDVPEGYKVSRKEKRNFPLILESPSPNQTSLYFCASRRASTNEKLFFGSGTQLSVL.

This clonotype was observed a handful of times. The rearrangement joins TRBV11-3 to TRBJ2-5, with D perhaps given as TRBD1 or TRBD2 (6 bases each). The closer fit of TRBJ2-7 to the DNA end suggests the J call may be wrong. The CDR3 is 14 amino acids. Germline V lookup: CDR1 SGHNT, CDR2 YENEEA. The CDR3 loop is CASSLKGGIYEQYF. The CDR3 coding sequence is TGTGCCAGCAGCTTAAAAGGGGGGATCTACGAGCAGTACTTC.

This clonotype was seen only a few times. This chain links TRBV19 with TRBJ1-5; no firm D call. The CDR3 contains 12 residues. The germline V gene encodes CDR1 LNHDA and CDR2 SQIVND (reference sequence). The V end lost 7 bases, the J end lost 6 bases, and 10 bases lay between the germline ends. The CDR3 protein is CASNLDGQPQHF. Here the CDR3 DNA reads TGTGCCAGTAATTTGGACGGTCAGCCCCAGCATTTT.

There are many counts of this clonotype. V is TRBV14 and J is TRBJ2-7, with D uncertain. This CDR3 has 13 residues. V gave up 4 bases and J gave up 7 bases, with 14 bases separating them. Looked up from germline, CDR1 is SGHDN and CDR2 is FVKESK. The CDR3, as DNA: TGTGCCAGCAGCCCTCTGAGTGGGTTTGAGCAGTACTTC. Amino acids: CASSPLSGFEQYF.

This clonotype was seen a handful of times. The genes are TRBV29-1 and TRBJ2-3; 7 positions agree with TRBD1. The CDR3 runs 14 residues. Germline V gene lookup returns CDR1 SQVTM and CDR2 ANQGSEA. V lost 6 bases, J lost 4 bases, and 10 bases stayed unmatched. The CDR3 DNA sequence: TGCAGCGTCTCCCTCCCGACAGGGCCAGATACGCAGTATTTT. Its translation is CSVSLPTGPDTQYF.